A selection of T cell receptor beta chains follows, all from one sample in a study of blood T cell repertoires in COVID-19. This table comes from immunoSEQ multiplex PCR, and its TCRdb copy is limited to in-frame clones, with some not included. The repertoire consists of about 300,000 clones, with 70% to 90% occurring once and the leading ten covering around 6%. Source material: PBMCs or T cells enriched from blood (not recorded which). Receptors originate from a woman in her 30s who had recovered from COVID-19. CDR3s include the opening cysteine and the closing phenylalanine or tryptophan. D genes are given only for firm matches. Expanded clones are given a class, and other clones once, few, many or no size at all.

>-|-|TRBJ2-7|TRBV18
TGTGCCAGCTCACCAAACCGGGATGGCGAGCAGTACTTC
CASSPNRDGEQYF
>TRBD1|-|TRBJ1-6|TRBV3-1/TRBV3-2
TGTGCCAGCAGCCAGACCGGGACAGGGTACTCACCCCTCCACTTT
CASSQTGTGYSPLHF
>-|-|TRBJ1-3|TRBV25-1
TGTGCCAGCAGTGAAAGCGCTAGCCGAAACACCATATATTTT
CASSESASRNTIYF
>TRBD1|-|TRBJ1-2|TRBV9
TGTGCCAGCAGCGCCGTCTCGACAGGGGGTCCGGCTGGCTACACCTTC
CASSAVSTGGPAGYTF
>TRBD1|few|TRBJ2-1|TRBV7-9
TGTGCCAGCAGCCCTCCGGGACAGGGTCGGGATGAGCAGTTCTTC
CASSPPGQGRDEQFF
>-|-|TRBJ2-1|TRBV7-2
TGTGCCAGCAGCTTAGGCAGGGGCTCCTACAATGAGCAGTTCTTC
CASSLGRGSYNEQFF
>TRBD1|once|TRBJ1-2|TRBV9
TGTGCCAGCAGCGTTTACAGCGAAGGGACAGGGGAAGGAGGCTACACCTTC
CASSVYSEGTGEGGYTF
>TRBD2|few|TRBJ2-1|TRBV19
TGTGCCAGTAGTATGGTAGCGGGACCCAATGAGCAGTTCTTC
CASSMVAGPNEQFF
>-|-|TRBJ1-1|TRBV18
TGTGCCAGCTCAAACGACAGGAACACTGAAGCTTTCTTT
CASSNDRNTEAFF
>TRBD1|-|TRBJ1-3|TRBV30
TGTGCCTGGAGTAGCGGGACAGGGAGGAGAAACACCATATATTTT
CAWSSGTGRRNTIYF
>TRBD1|-|TRBJ2-3|TRBV2
TGTGCCAGCAGGCCGGGACAGGGGTTCGCAGATACGCAGTATTTT
CASRPGQGFADTQYF
>-|-|TRBJ1-2|TRBV5-6
TGTGCCAGCACCCGAGGTAGAGATGGCTACACCTTC
CASTRGRDGYTF
>-|-|TRBJ1-5|TRBV12-3/TRBV12-4
TGTGCCAGCAGTCCACTCCAGACAGAGCCCCAGCATTTT
CASSPLQTEPQHF
>TRBD1|-|TRBJ1-6|TRBV27
TGTGCCAGCAGTTTATCGAGTGCAGGGGGGTTAGGTAATTCACCCCTCCACTTT
CASSLSSAGGLGNSPLHF
>-|-|TRBJ1-6|TRBV4-3
TGCGCCAGCAGCCAGGGCAACAGGAGAAATAATTCACCCCTCCACTTT
CASSQGNRRNNSPLHF
>-|-|TRBJ1-5|TRBV2
TGTGCCAGCAGTGAAGGGTCAGGGATAAATCAGCCCCAGCATTTT
CASSEGSGINQPQHF
>-|-|TRBJ1-1|TRBV12-5
TGTGCTAGTGGTGGACAGATTGGTACTGAAGCTTTCTTT
CASGGQIGTEAFF
>-|-|TRBJ1-6|TRBV5-1
TGCGCCAGCAGGTGGCAGGGCAATAATTCACCCCTCCACTTT
CASRWQGNNSPLHF
>-|-|TRBJ1-1|TRBV19
TGTGCCAGTAATCAGGGCCTAGAAGCTTTCTTT
CASNQGLEAFF
>-|-|TRBJ2-7|TRBV6-6
TGTGCCACCTACCGGACAGAGAGGTACGAGCAGTACTTC
CATYRTERYEQYF
>TRBD1|-|TRBJ1-2|TRBV11-2
TGTGCCAGCAGCTCCCTCGGACAGGGGCGCTACTATGGCTACACCTTC
CASSSLGQGRYYGYTF
>TRBD1|-|TRBJ1-1|TRBV7-8
TGTGCCAGCAGAATAGGACAGGGCCTGAACACTGAAGCTTTCTTT
CASRIGQGLNTEAFF
>-|-|TRBJ1-1|TRBV7-3
TGTGCCAGCAGCCTATCGGGGGGGAACACTGAAGCTTTCTTT
CASSLSGGNTEAFF
>-|-|TRBJ1-6|TRBV10-3
TGTGCCATCAGTGAGCAATTACAGGCGGTAGGCTCACCCCTCCACTTT
CAISEQLQAVGSPLHF
>-|-|TRBJ2-7|TRBV7-9
TGTGCCAGCACCCTCGGAGGCTACGAGCAGTACTTC
CASTLGGYEQYF
>TRBD1|few|TRBJ1-4|TRBV5-1
TGCGCCAGCAGCAAAGACAGGGGACATGAAAAACTGTTTTTT
CASSKDRGHEKLFF
>-|few|TRBJ1-1|TRBV5-4
TGTGCCAGCAGCCCATGGGGTGGAGGGAGCACTGAAGCTTTCTTT
CASSPWGGGSTEAFF
>-|-|TRBJ1-2|TRBV13
TGTGCCAGCAGCTTAAAGGGCAGGGAGGCGCGAGGCTACACCTTC
CASSLKGREARGYTF
>-|few|TRBJ2-7|TRBV15
TGTGCCACCAGCAGAGAACAGAGCTACGAGCAGTACTTC
CATSREQSYEQYF
>-|-|TRBJ2-7|TRBV10-3
TGTGCCATCAGTGGGGACATCAACTGGGACGAGCAGTACTTC
CAISGDINWDEQYF
>-|-|TRBJ1-5|TRBV2
TGTGCCAGCAGTGAAGCGCAGGGCGTCGTTAATCAGCCCCAGCATTTT
CASSEAQGVVNQPQHF
>TRBD2|-|TRBJ2-7|TRBV9
TGTGCCAGCAGCGTGGGAGGGATCTACGAGCAGTACTTC
CASSVGGIYEQYF
>-|once|TRBJ1-1|TRBV30
TGTGCCTGGAGTGTACAGGGCTTTAATGCTGAAGCTTTCTTT
CAWSVQGFNAEAFF
>TRBD2|-|TRBJ2-5|TRBV18
TGTGCCAGCTCACCACTAGCGGGGCAGCAAGAGACCCAGTACTTC
CASSPLAGQQETQYF
>TRBD2|-|TRBJ2-1|TRBV7-6
TGTGCCAGCAGCGGATTAGCGGGGCTAAACTCGGATGAGCAGTTCTTC
CASSGLAGLNSDEQFF
>TRBD1|-|TRBJ1-2|TRBV9
TGTGCCAGCAGCGTAGAGATAGGGGGTCGGGACAGGGTTCGCTATGGCTACACCTTC
CASSVEIGGRDRVRYGYTF
>-|-|TRBJ1-2|TRBV6-5
TGTGCCAGCAGACCGCAGGGAGGAGATGGCTACACCTTC
CASRPQGGDGYTF
>-|-|TRBJ1-1|TRBV18
TGTGCCAGCTCACCGTTGCCTGGGAGCACTGAAGCTTTCTTT
CASSPLPGSTEAFF
>-|once|TRBJ1-2|TRBV28
TGTGCCAGCAGTTTAGAGGGTTGGGGCTACACCTTC
CASSLEGWGYTF
>-|-|TRBJ1-2|TRBV6-1
TGTGCCAGCAGTGAAGCGCCGGGGTTAGGCTACACCTTC
CASSEAPGLGYTF
>-|few|TRBJ1-1|TRBV9
TGTGCCAGCAGCGTGTCGGACAGTTTCCCCACTGAAGCTTTCTTT
CASSVSDSFPTEAFF
>-|few|TRBJ1-2|TRBV12-3/TRBV12-4
TGTGCCAGCACTCCAGGGGAGTATGGCTACACCTTC
CASTPGEYGYTF
>-|-|TRBJ1-2|TRBV6-5
TGTGCCAGCAGTCTCTTTCTAGACAGTGGTGGCTACACCTTC
CASSLFLDSGGYTF
>TRBD1|-|TRBJ1-1|TRBV7-2
TGTGCCAGCAGCCGCCAGACAGGGGAGACTGAAGCTTTCTTT
CASSRQTGETEAFF
>TRBD1|once|TRBJ1-2|TRBV5-4
TGTGCCAGCAGCTTTTCAGGGGGCAGGGATGGCTACACCTTC
CASSFSGGRDGYTF
>TRBD1|-|TRBJ1-2|TRBV5-8
TGTGCCAGCAGCTTGGAATGGGGACAGGGTGACTATGGCTACACCTTC
CASSLEWGQGDYGYTF
>-|-|TRBJ2-1|TRBV9
TGTGCCAGCAGCACTAACAATGAGCAGTTCTTC
CASSTNNEQFF
>-|-|TRBJ2-5|TRBV2
TGTGCCAGCACCGCGGGGATCCCCATCCAAGAGACCCAGTACTTC
CASTAGIPIQETQYF
>TRBD1|-|TRBJ1-5|TRBV18
TGTGCCAGCTCACCAACGGGACAGGGAGGGGAACAGCCCCAGCATTTT
CASSPTGQGGEQPQHF
>-|-|TRBJ1-1|TRBV5-1
TGCGCCAGCAGCTTGGGTCCCAACTGGAACACTGAAGCTTTCTTT
CASSLGPNWNTEAFF
>-|-|TRBJ2-5|TRBV4-1
TGCGCCAGCAGCCACGAAGAGACCCAGTACTTC
CASSHEETQYF
>-|once|TRBJ1-2|TRBV11-3
TGTGCCAGCAGCCGTCTAGCAGGGGAAACTAACTATGGCTACACCTTC
CASSRLAGETNYGYTF